This T cell receptor (beta chain) originates from a study of cytomegalovirus exposure and HLA in healthy donors. Turning to the study itself: Of roughly 400 genotyped donors, roughly 81% clustered with self-reported Caucasian donors. General study findings and limits: In vitro checks showed that a few CMV-associated chains really do target CMV antigens.

Primers included in the PCR were 60 Vbeta and 13 Jbeta primers. Sequencing used immunoSEQ multiplex PCR; TCRdb keeps in-frame clones, though not all of them. Its table records roughly 30,000 clones. Of note for this clone: Its cognate antigen is unknown.

Germline CDR1 is SEHNR and CDR2 is FQNEAQ (reference sequence). CDR3 length: 16 amino acids. V was pared by 5 bases and J by 5 bases, with 11 bases of the junction left unmatched. Sequencing used PBMCs. The sequence came from a female donor in good health and CMV-seronegative. The J gene is TRBJ2-5, the V gene TRBV7-9; 10 bases are shared with TRBD2. CDR3 sequence: CASSEKAGGPTETQYF. The CDR3 coding sequence is TGTGCCAGCAGCGAGAAAGCGGGGGGGCCTACGGAGACCCAGTACTTC.